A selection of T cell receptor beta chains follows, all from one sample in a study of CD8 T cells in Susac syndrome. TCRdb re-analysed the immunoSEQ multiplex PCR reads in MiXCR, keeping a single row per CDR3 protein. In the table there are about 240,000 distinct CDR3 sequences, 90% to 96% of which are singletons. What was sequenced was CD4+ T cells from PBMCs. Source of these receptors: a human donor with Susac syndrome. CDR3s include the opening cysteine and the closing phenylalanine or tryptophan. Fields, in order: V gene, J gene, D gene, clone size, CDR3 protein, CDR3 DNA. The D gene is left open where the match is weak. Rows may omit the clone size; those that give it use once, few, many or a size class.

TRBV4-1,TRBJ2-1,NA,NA,CASSQVRLGFTYNEQFF,TGCGCCAGCAGCCAAGTTAGGCTAGGGTTTACCTACAATGAGCAGTTCTTC
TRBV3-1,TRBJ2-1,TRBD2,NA,CASSTPTSGEQFF,TGTGCCAGCAGCACCCCGACTAGCGGTGAGCAGTTCTTC
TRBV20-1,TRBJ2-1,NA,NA,CSARVGGGPFNEQFF,TGCAGTGCTAGAGTAGGGGGAGGGCCGTTCAATGAGCAGTTCTTC
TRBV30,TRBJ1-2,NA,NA,CAWSHSLYGYTF,TGTGCCTGGAGTCACAGCTTGTATGGCTACACCTTC
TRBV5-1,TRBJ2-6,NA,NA,CASSAPGSSGANVLTF,TGCGCCAGCAGTGCTCCAGGCAGCTCTGGGGCCAACGTCCTGACTTTC
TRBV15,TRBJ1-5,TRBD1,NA,CATSGPWDRWHQPQHF,TGTGCCACCAGCGGTCCTTGGGACAGGTGGCATCAGCCCCAGCATTTT
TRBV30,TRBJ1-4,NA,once,CAWSGWANEKLFF,TGTGCCTGGAGTGGGTGGGCCAATGAAAAACTGTTTTTT
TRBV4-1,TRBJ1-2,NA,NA,CASSQAGTTRGGYTF,TGCGCCAGCAGCCAAGCGGGGACTACTCGGGGGGGCTACACCTTC
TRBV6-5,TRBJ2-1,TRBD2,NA,CASGAGGPYNEQFF,TGTGCCAGCGGGGCGGGAGGGCCCTACAATGAGCAGTTCTTC
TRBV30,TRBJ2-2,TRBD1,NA,CAWSVGQGNTGELFF,TGTGCCTGGAGTGTCGGACAGGGGAACACCGGGGAGCTGTTTTTT